The 24 T cell receptor beta chains presented below share a single source sample, sequenced in a study of blood T cells in healthy people across ages. Using a J-beta primer mix together with a sample-barcoded 5' primer, a second PCR was run for about 7 to 12 cycles. Using its own MiXCR run on the 5' RACE reads, TCRdb lists one record per CDR3 protein. Of roughly 800,000 distinct CDR3 sequences listed, around 24% are singletons. These same records also appear under a second study, on T cells of mothers and their children.

The material sequenced was blood. The receptors were sampled from a boy aged 5-17 years in good health.

For this clonotype: One end of the junction varies from germline; a read error may be responsible. CDR3 sequence reads: CASIENLGSGGQETLYF. In nucleotides, the CDR3 is TGCGCCAGCATTGAGAACTTAGGTAGCGGGGGCCAAGAGACCCTGTACTTC. This chain joins TRBV10-2 and TRBJ2-5; 9 bases are a match to TRBD2. Germline V gene data show CDR1 as WSHSY and CDR2 as SAAADI. The CDR3 is made up of 17 amino acids.

This clonotype was counted a few times. This may be a read error: a much more frequent sequence differs by one nucleotide. The J gene is TRBJ2-1, the V gene TRBV5-1; D is unresolved. Deletions cut 4 bases from V and 2 bases from J, with 13 bases between. The CDR3 runs 15 residues. Germline lookup yields CDR1 SGHRS and CDR2 YFSETQ. DNA for the CDR3: TGCGCCAGCAGCCCAGATAGCCCCCCCTACAATGAGCAGTTCTTC. Translated: CASSPDSPPYNEQFF.

This clonotype was recorded a few times. The chain joins TRBV13 to TRBJ2-5; 10 nucleotides line up with TRBD2. The J call may be wrong; the DNA end is better matched by TRBJ2-1. The CDR3 runs 18 residues. Germline V lookup: CDR1 PRHDT, CDR2 FYEKMQ (reference sequence). CDR3 in DNA: TGTGCCAGCAGCTCCACAATTTTAGCGGGGGGAAACTACAATGAGCAGTTCTTC. Its protein product is CASSSTILAGGNYNEQFF.

The chain joins TRBV3-1 to TRBJ2-1; no definite D call. Trimming left V 4 bases short and J 5 bases short, with 15 bases between. CDR3 length: 15 amino acids. The germline gives CDR1 LGHDT, CDR2 YNNKEL (reference sequence). Here the CDR3 reads CASSPPMGYDNEQFF. DNA of the CDR3: TGTGCCAGCAGCCCACCTATGGGTTATGACAATGAGCAGTTCTTC.

In its sample, this clonotype was seen a few times. The chain uses TRBV7-9 and TRBJ1-1; 7 nucleotides align to TRBD1. J was trimmed by 5 bases and V by 2 bases; bases with no gene match: 11. The CDR3 has 16 residues. CDR1 and CDR2 from the germline V gene are SEHNR and FQNEAQ (reference sequence). The CDR3 DNA reads as TGTGCCAGCAGCTTAAGTTACCGGGGACAGCCGACTGAAGCTTTCTTT. Its translation: CASSLSYRGQPTEAFF.

This clonotype was seen only once. The chain combines TRBV12-3 or TRBV12-4 with TRBJ1-4; no clear D. V shed 7 bases and J shed 11 bases, with 17 bases lying between them. The CDR3 is 13 amino acids. The CDR3: CASTLFGERKLFF. The CDR3 DNA follows: TGTGCCAGCACCCTCTTCGGTGAAAGGAAACTGTTTTTT.

This clonotype was counted between two and nine times. V is TRBV19 and J is TRBJ1-1; D is unresolved. V lost 3 bases and J 1 base, leaving 6 bases between the germline ends. The germline V gene encodes CDR1 LNHDA and CDR2 SQIVND (reference sequence). The CDR3 loop spans 13 amino acids. CDR3 sequence: CASSIAPNTEAFF. DNA for the CDR3: TGTGCCAGTAGTATCGCCCCGAACACTGAAGCTTTCTTT.

V usage is TRBV5-5 and J usage is TRBJ2-2; D is unresolved. Trimming took 1 base from V and 2 from J, leaving 9 bases between them. Germline V gene data show CDR1 as SGHKS and CDR2 as YYEKEE (reference sequence). This CDR3 has 15 residues. CDR3 loop: CASSLFGSNTGELFF. CDR3 nucleotides: TGTGCCAGCAGCTTGTTTGGGTCAAACACCGGGGAGCTGTTTTTT.

In this sample, this clonotype turned up a few times. This rearrangement joins TRBV2 to TRBJ2-4; the match to TRBD1 covers 8 bases. The CDR3 runs 13 residues. With V trimmed by 6 bases and J by 9 bases, 7 bases remained unmatched. Looked up from germline, CDR1 is SNHLY and CDR2 is FYNNEI. In DNA, the CDR3 is TGTGCCAGCAGGTGGACAGGGCCCAGCATTCAGTACTTC. The encoded protein is CASRWTGPSIQYF.

This clonotype was observed a handful of times. The gene calls are TRBV12-3 or TRBV12-4 and TRBJ1-1; TRBD1 might be the D (5 bases). V was trimmed by 8 bases and J by 5 bases, leaving 21 bases between them. The CDR3 spans 15 residues. The CDR3 here is CASSVGGFGGTEAFF. In nucleotides, the CDR3 is TGTGCCAGCTCAGTGGGGGGGTTCGGAGGGACTGAAGCTTTCTTT.

The J gene is TRBJ2-5, the V gene TRBV12-3 or TRBV12-4; 11 bases align to TRBD2. The CDR3 sequence is 13 residues long. V was pared by 8 bases and J by 6 bases, with 5 bases of the junction left unmatched. The CDR3 bases are TGTGCCAGCGGGACTAGCGGATACCAGACCCAGTACTTC. Translating it yields CASGTSGYQTQYF.

The J gene is TRBJ2-7, the V gene TRBV12-3 or TRBV12-4, with TRBD1 as a possible D gene (6 bases). The V end was cut by 5 bases, the J end by 0 bases, with 14 bases between. CDR3 length equals 15 residues. In DNA form, the CDR3 reads TGTGCCAGCAGTCTTAGCCAGACAGGCTCCTACGAGCAGTACTTC. It translates to CASSLSQTGSYEQYF.

The chain recombines TRBV5-1 with TRBJ2-1; tentatively, D is TRBD1 (7 bases). V was shortened by 4 bases and J by 10 bases, with 12 bases between the two germline ends. This CDR3 is 12 amino acids long. Per the germline V gene, CDR1 is SGHRS and CDR2 is YFSETQ. As DNA, the CDR3 is TGCGCCAGCAGCGCGGGACAGATGGAGCAGTTCTTC. Translated, it gives CASSAGQMEQFF. Full variable domain (rest looked up from reference TRBV5-1 and TRBJ2-1): KAGVTQTPRYLIKTRGQQVTLSCSPISGHRSVSWYQQTPGQGLQFLFEYFSETQRNKGNFPGRFSGRQFSNSRSEMNVSTLELGDSALYLCASSAGQMEQFFGPGTRLTVL.

The table lists this clonotype with a few counts. The J gene is TRBJ2-1, the V gene TRBV5-4, with no clear D. The germline CDR1 and CDR2 sequences are SGHNT and YYREEE (reference sequence). This CDR3 has 13 residues. With 0 bases removed from V and 5 bases from J, the gap between germline ends came to 6 bases. The CDR3 coding sequence is TGTGCCAGCAGCTTGGACTACGACAATGAGCAGTTCTTC. It specifies CASSLDYDNEQFF.

This clonotype was found once. The chain links TRBV4-1 to TRBJ2-7; 7 bases are a match to TRBD1. V was pared by 3 bases and J by 2 bases, with 10 bases of the junction left unmatched. This CDR3 region has 16 residues. Per the germline V gene, CDR1 is MGHRA and CDR2 is YSYEKL. DNA of the CDR3: TGCGCCAGCAGCCATGGAGACAGGGTAGAGACCTACGAGCAGTACTTC. It is translated as CASSHGDRVETYEQYF.

This clonotype was recorded a few times. The chain has TRBV25-1 and TRBJ2-6; possible D gene TRBD2, 6 bases. This CDR3 region has 13 residues. CDR1 is MGHDK, CDR2 SYGVNS, per germline. Trimming left V 10 bases short and J 0 bases short, with 7 bases between. The CDR3 nucleotides read TGTGCCACGGGAGCCTCTGGGGCCAACGTCCTGACTTTC. It yields the protein CATGASGANVLTF.

This clonotype turned up a few times. This sequence joins TRBV2 and TRBJ1-5; D possibly corresponds to TRBD1 (5 bases). The CDR3 covers 15 residues. The ends were cut back, 4 bases at V and 2 bases at J, with 12 bases in the middle. Per the germline V gene, CDR1 is SNHLY and CDR2 is FYNNEI. For the CDR3, the DNA is TGTGCCAGCAGTGGCGACAGTTTGGGCAATCAGCCCCAGCATTTT. It specifies CASSGDSLGNQPQHF.

The V call is TRBV7-2, the J call TRBJ2-5; 10 positions match TRBD2. Germline V CDR1 and CDR2: SGHTA, FQGNSA. J gave up 4 bases and V 5 bases, and 7 bases lay outside the gene matches. This CDR3 spans 15 amino acids. CDR3 loop: CASSSGRAMGETQYF. The DNA for the CDR3 is TGTGCCAGCAGCAGCGGGAGGGCGATGGGAGAGACCCAGTACTTC.

The CDR3 nucleotides read TGTGCCAGCAGCCTCGACCCCCAGGGAGAGACCCAGTACTTC. Protein: CASSLDPQGETQYF. This chain joins TRBV3-1 and TRBJ2-5; TRBD1 is a possible D gene (5 bases). Germline lookup yields CDR1 LGHDT and CDR2 YNNKEL (reference sequence). This CDR3 has 14 residues. The V end was cut by 4 bases, the J end by 4 bases, with 13 bases between.

This sequence joins TRBV20-1 and TRBJ2-1, with D possibly TRBD2 on 5 matching bases. The length of the CDR3 is 10 residues. Germline CDR1 DFQATT, CDR2 SNEGSKA (reference sequence). Trimming stripped 3 bases from V and 8 bases from J, with 5 bases between. CDR3 coding DNA: TGCAGTGCTAGGAGGGATGAGCAGTTCTTC. It specifies CSARRDEQFF.

This chain links TRBV30 with TRBJ1-3; D is unresolved. CDR3 length: 14 residues. Trimming took off 1 base at V and 3 bases at J, with 10 bases between the two ends. The germline gives CDR1 GTSNPN, CDR2 SVGIG (reference sequence). CDR3 loop: CAWSGLDRGNTIYF. Here the CDR3 DNA reads TGTGCCTGGAGTGGCCTCGACCGTGGAAACACCATATATTTT.

The chain employs TRBV9 and TRBJ2-5; no definite D call. Between the trimmed V and J ends, which lost 2 bases and 3 bases, there was a span of 17 bases. CDR1 is SGDLS and CDR2 is YYNGEE in the germline V gene. This CDR3 is 16 amino acids long. The CDR3 region is CASSVSGFYSEETQYF. The DNA for the CDR3 is TGTGCCAGCAGCGTGTCGGGTTTCTACTCGGAAGAGACCCAGTACTTC.

This clonotype was detected a few times. At one boundary the junction diverges from the germline segment, which might be a read error. The chain employs TRBV20-1 and TRBJ2-5; 11 nucleotides match TRBD1. This CDR3 region has 13 residues. Germline CDR1 DFQATT, CDR2 SNEGSKA (reference sequence). The CDR3 DNA is TGCAGTGCCGGGGGACAGGGGGTTGGCGAGCAGCACTTC. It codes for CSAGGQGVGEQHF.

The chain is built from TRBV28 and TRBJ2-5; 8 bases line up with TRBD2. With V trimmed by 8 bases and J by 5 bases, 13 bases remained unmatched. In germline, CDR1 is MDHEN, CDR2 SYDVKM. This CDR3 has 15 residues. The CDR3, as DNA: TGTGCCAGCCTTAGGTCCGGGAGGGAGCGTGAGACCCAGTACTTC. Protein: CASLRSGRERETQYF.